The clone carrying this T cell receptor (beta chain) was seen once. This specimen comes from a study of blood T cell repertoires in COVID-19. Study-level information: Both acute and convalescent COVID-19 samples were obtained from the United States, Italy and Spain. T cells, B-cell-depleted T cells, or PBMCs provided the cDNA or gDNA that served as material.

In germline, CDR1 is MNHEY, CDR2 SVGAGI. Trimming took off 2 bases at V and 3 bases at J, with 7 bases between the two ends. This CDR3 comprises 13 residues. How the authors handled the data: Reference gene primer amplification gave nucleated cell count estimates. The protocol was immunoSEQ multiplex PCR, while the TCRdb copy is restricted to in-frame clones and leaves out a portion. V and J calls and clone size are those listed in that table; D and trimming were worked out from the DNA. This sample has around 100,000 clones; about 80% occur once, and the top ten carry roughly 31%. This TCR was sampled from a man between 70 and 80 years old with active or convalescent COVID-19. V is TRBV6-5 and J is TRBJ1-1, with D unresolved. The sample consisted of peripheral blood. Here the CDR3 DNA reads TGTGCCAGCAGTTACCGGACTGACACTGAAGCTTTCTTT. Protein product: CASSYRTDTEAFF.